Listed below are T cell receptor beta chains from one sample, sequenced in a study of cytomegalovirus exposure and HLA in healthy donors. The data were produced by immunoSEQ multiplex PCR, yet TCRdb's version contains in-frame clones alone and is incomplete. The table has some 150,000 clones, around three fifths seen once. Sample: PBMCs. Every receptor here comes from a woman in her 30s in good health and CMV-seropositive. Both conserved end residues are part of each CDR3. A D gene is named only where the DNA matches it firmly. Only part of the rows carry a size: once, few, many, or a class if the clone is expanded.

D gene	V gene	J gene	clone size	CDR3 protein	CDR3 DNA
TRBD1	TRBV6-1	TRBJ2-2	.	CASRDRADTGELFF	TGTGCCAGCCGGGACAGGGCGGACACCGGGGAGCTGTTTTTT
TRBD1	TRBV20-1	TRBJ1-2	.	CSADRESGYTF	TGCAGTGCAGACAGGGAAAGTGGCTACACCTTC
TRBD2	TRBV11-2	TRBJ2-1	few	CASRRLAGQLYNEQFF	TGTGCCAGCAGGCGATTAGCGGGACAACTCTACAATGAGCAGTTCTTC
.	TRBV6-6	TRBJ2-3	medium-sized	CASSYFFGTDTQYF	TGTGCCAGCAGTTACTTCTTCGGCACAGATACGCAGTATTTT
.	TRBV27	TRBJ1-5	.	CASTPMGGSNQPQHF	TGTGCCAGCACCCCAATGGGCGGGAGCAATCAGCCCCAGCATTTT
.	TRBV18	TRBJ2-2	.	CASSLTEITGELFF	TGTGCCAGCTCACTGACAGAAATCACCGGGGAGCTGTTTTTT
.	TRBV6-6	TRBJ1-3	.	CASSYLTGSRNTIYF	TGTGCCAGCAGTTACTTAACAGGGAGTCGAAACACCATATATTTT
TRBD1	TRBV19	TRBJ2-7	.	CASSFSGTGLYEQYF	TGTGCCAGTTCCTTTTCCGGGACAGGGTTGTACGAGCAGTACTTC
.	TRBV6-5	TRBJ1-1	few	CASSYNRAHTEAFF	TGTGCCAGCAGTTATAACAGGGCACACACTGAAGCTTTCTTT
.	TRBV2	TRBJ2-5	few	CASSYVYGETQYF	TGTGCCAGCAGTTATGTCTATGGAGAGACCCAGTACTTC
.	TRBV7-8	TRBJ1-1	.	CASSSPSGVTNTEAFF	TGTGCCAGCAGCTCTCCCTCGGGGGTAACGAACACTGAAGCTTTCTTT
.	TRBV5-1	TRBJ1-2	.	CASSLTVNYGYTF	TGCGCCAGCAGCTTGACAGTTAACTATGGCTACACCTTC
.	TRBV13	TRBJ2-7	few	CASSLKWDTIYEQYF	TGTGCCAGCAGCTTAAAATGGGACACCATCTACGAGCAGTACTTC
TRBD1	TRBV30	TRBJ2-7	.	CAAARDRDKGEQYF	TGTGCCGCCGCCCGGGACAGGGATAAGGGCGAGCAGTACTTC
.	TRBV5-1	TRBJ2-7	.	CASSMEVASSYEQYF	TGCGCCAGCAGTATGGAGGTGGCAAGCTCCTACGAGCAGTACTTC